This is a list of T cell receptor beta chains from one sample in a study of T cell responses to AZD1222 COVID-19 vaccine. Here immunoSEQ multiplex PCR was the method, and the copy in TCRdb shows in-frame clones only, minus some. This sample yields about 160,000 clones, of which roughly nine tenths are seen a single time; around 0.98% belongs to the top ten. Sequencing used peripheral blood, obtained 28 days after the second AZD1222 dose. The receptors shown here come from an adult who received the AZD1222 COVID-19 vaccine. CDR3s include the opening cysteine and the closing phenylalanine or tryptophan. The D gene is left open where the match is weak. Rows give clone size only sometimes, using once, few, many, or a class for an expanded clone.

TRBV6-5	TRBD1	TRBJ2-5	-	TGTGCCAGCACACGGGACAGGGAAGAGACCCAGTACTTC	CASTRDREETQYF
TRBV18	TRBD1	TRBJ2-7	once	TGTGCCAGCTCACCACAGGCACAGGGGGCCGAAGAGCAGTACTTC	CASSPQAQGAEEQYF
TRBV10-3	TRBD1	TRBJ1-1	-	TGTGCCATCAGTAGGAGGCAGGCGGACAGGGGATCCCTGAACACTGAAGCTTTCTTT	CAISRRQADRGSLNTEAFF
TRBV19	TRBD1	TRBJ2-4	-	TGTGCCAGTAAGGACAGGGATTGGGCGGACATTCAGTACTTC	CASKDRDWADIQYF
TRBV5-6	TRBD2	TRBJ2-5	-	TGTGCCAGCAGCTTGGGGGAGGGAGAGACCCAGTACTTC	CASSLGEGETQYF
TRBV19	TRBD1	TRBJ2-2	-	TGTGCCAGCGGGACAGCAAACACCGGGGAGCTGTTTTTT	CASGTANTGELFF
TRBV5-6	TRBD2	TRBJ2-3	-	TGTGCCAGCAGTAGCGGGGGGTGGACAGATACGCAGTATTTT	CASSSGGWTDTQYF
TRBV18	-	TRBJ1-4	-	TGTGCCAGCTCACCAGAAGACCTCGCAACTAATGAAAAACTGTTTTTT	CASSPEDLATNEKLFF
TRBV2	-	TRBJ1-5	-	TGTGCCAGCCAACCGGGACTGACCAATCAGCCCCAGCATTTT	CASQPGLTNQPQHF
TRBV6-1	-	TRBJ2-7	-	TGTGCCAGCAGTGAAGGGATGAGGTTGGAGCAGTACTTC	CASSEGMRLEQYF
TRBV29-1	TRBD1	TRBJ2-2	-	TGCAGCGTTCCGGAGACAGGGCGGAACACCGGGGAGCTGTTTTTT	CSVPETGRNTGELFF
TRBV18	-	TRBJ1-2	-	TGTGCCAGCTCACCATCTTTCTCTGGTATCTATGGCTACACCTTC	CASSPSFSGIYGYTF
TRBV30	TRBD1	TRBJ1-5	-	TGTGCCTGGAGTGGCGGGACAGGGTGGTATCAGCCCCAGCATTTT	CAWSGGTGWYQPQHF
TRBV6-5	-	TRBJ2-7	-	TGTGCCAGCAGCTTACAGGGTTTCCATTACGAGCAGTACTTC	CASSLQGFHYEQYF
TRBV5-1	-	TRBJ1-2	-	TGCGCCAGCAGCTTGGCGGGGGTTCCCATCTATGGCTACACCTTC	CASSLAGVPIYGYTF
TRBV19	-	TRBJ1-1	-	TGTGCCAGTAGTATAGTATTTGGGGCCGAAGCTTTCTTT	CASSIVFGAEAFF
TRBV13	-	TRBJ2-5	few	TGTGCCAGCAGCCATCGGGCCCAAGAGACCCAGTACTTC	CASSHRAQETQYF
TRBV6-5	-	TRBJ1-6	-	TGTGCCAGCAGTTACTCGCAGGGGAGTAGTTCACCCCTCCACTTT	CASSYSQGSSSPLHF
TRBV20-1	-	TRBJ2-5	-	TGCAGTGCTCGGACCGGGGAGACCCAGTACTTC	CSARTGETQYF
TRBV25-1	-	TRBJ1-3	-	TGTGCCAGCAGTGTGGGGCCGCATCGGTATTTT	CASSVGPHRYF
TRBV2	-	TRBJ2-3	-	TGTGCCAGCAGTTTTCTAGCGAAAGATACGCAGTATTTT	CASSFLAKDTQYF
TRBV6-5	TRBD1	TRBJ1-5	-	TGTGCCAGCAGTGACTCGGGGGACAGGAGTCAGCCCCAGCATTTT	CASSDSGDRSQPQHF
TRBV6-6	-	TRBJ2-7	-	TGTGCCAGCAGTGACCAGGGGACATCTTCCTACGAGCAGTACTTC	CASSDQGTSSYEQYF
TRBV29-1	-	TRBJ2-7	-	TGCAGCGTTGAAGTGGTCAGGGGGAGGGCCTACGAGCAGTACTTC	CSVEVVRGRAYEQYF
TRBV5-1	-	TRBJ1-2	-	TGCGCCAGCAGCCGAGAGGTGGGAGGCGGCTACACCTTC	CASSREVGGGYTF
TRBV19	-	TRBJ1-6	few	TGTGCCAGTAGTATAAATTCGGGAAGAAATTCACCCCTCCACTTT	CASSINSGRNSPLHF
TRBV4-1	-	TRBJ1-4	few	TGCGCCAGCAGCCAAGATGCCGCCTCTGAAAAACTGTTTTTT	CASSQDAASEKLFF
TRBV7-9	-	TRBJ2-6	-	TGTGCCAGCAGCTCCTTTGCTGGGGCCAACGTCCTGACTTTC	CASSSFAGANVLTF
TRBV19	-	TRBJ1-1	-	TGTGCCAGTAGCACTAGTCGTATACTGAACACTGAAGCTTTCTTT	CASSTSRILNTEAFF
TRBV21-1	-	TRBJ1-3	-	TGTGCCAGCAGCAAAGTCGGGGTCTCTGGAAACACCATATATTTT	CASSKVGVSGNTIYF
TRBV6-5	-	TRBJ1-3	once	TGTGCCAGCAGTTACGGGGCAGGGAGCTCTGGAAACACCATATATTTT	CASSYGAGSSGNTIYF
TRBV5-1	TRBD2	TRBJ2-1	few	TGCGCCAGCAGCAATCTAGCGGGGGGATCCTACAATGAGCAGTTCTTC	CASSNLAGGSYNEQFF
TRBV6-1	TRBD1	TRBJ1-3	once	TGTGCCAGCAGTGAATCTACAGGGGACAGAAACACCATATATTTT	CASSESTGDRNTIYF
TRBV2	TRBD1	TRBJ1-1	once	TGTGCCAGCGAATACAGGGGAAACACTGAAGCTTTCTTT	CASEYRGNTEAFF
TRBV12-5	-	TRBJ2-3	-	TGTGCTAGTGGTCTCCCCCGGGGTGCCGCGGGAGATACGCAGTATTTT	CASGLPRGAAGDTQYF
TRBV9	TRBD1	TRBJ1-6	once	TGTGCCAGCAGCGGGGGGACAGTGGGGAATTCACCCCTCCACTTT	CASSGGTVGNSPLHF
TRBV7-2	-	TRBJ2-7	-	TGTGCCAGCAGTTATGTGGCCTCCCTCCGTTACGAGCAGTACTTC	CASSYVASLRYEQYF
TRBV11-3	TRBD1	TRBJ2-2	-	TGTGCCAGCAGCTTGCGGACAGGCGGGGAGCTGTTTTTT	CASSLRTGGELFF
TRBV11-2	TRBD1	TRBJ1-2	-	TGTGCCAGCAGCTTAGATTCCGGGACAGGATCGTATGGCTACACCTTC	CASSLDSGTGSYGYTF
TRBV3-1/TRBV3-2	-	TRBJ1-2	-	TGTGCCAGCAGCCTCAGGGGAGACTATGGCTACACCTTC	CASSLRGDYGYTF
TRBV6-4	-	TRBJ2-1	-	TGTGCCAGCAGTGACTTCGGGGGACCTCAGTTCTTC	CASSDFGGPQFF
TRBV10-3	-	TRBJ1-3	-	TGTGCCATCAGTGATGACCGTTACTCTGGAAACACCATATATTTT	CAISDDRYSGNTIYF
TRBV9	-	TRBJ2-5	-	TGTGCCAGCAGCGTAGGAGGGTGGGCCAGTGGAACCCAGTACTTC	CASSVGGWASGTQYF
TRBV5-6	-	TRBJ2-5	-	TGTGCCAGCAGCTTGGAGGCTGGCCAGGGGTACCAAGAGACCCAGTACTTC	CASSLEAGQGYQETQYF
TRBV19	-	TRBJ2-5	-	TGTGCCAGTAGTGTCAACACAGGGTACCAAGAGACCCAGTACTTC	CASSVNTGYQETQYF
TRBV4-1	-	TRBJ2-4	-	TGCGCCAGCAGCCAAGAAACGGGGGTCCTAGCCAAAAACATTCAGTACTTC	CASSQETGVLAKNIQYF
TRBV10-2	TRBD1	TRBJ2-7	-	TGCGCCAGTAAAAACCCGGGACAGGGGGGCTACGAGCAGTACTTC	CASKNPGQGGYEQYF
TRBV19	-	TRBJ1-1	-	TGTGCCAGTAGCGGTGCCCACACTGAAGCTTTCTTT	CASSGAHTEAFF
TRBV5-5	-	TRBJ1-2	once	TGTGCCAGCAGCTGGACGGGGAACGATGGCTACACCTTC	CASSWTGNDGYTF
TRBV5-4	-	TRBJ2-2	-	TGTGCCAGCAGCTTGATGAGTAGGGAGCTGTTTTTT	CASSLMSRELFF
TRBV3-1/TRBV3-2	-	TRBJ1-1	once	TGTGCCAGCAGCCAAGCCTGGGGACGAATGAACACTGAAGCTTTCTTT	CASSQAWGRMNTEAFF
TRBV7-2	-	TRBJ1-4	-	TGTGCCAGCAGCTTAGATAGTACCCGGAATGAAAAACTGTTTTTT	CASSLDSTRNEKLFF
TRBV18	TRBD1	TRBJ1-1	-	TGTGCCAGCTCGCCGGGACAGGGGGGAATGAACACTGAAGCTTTCTTT	CASSPGQGGMNTEAFF
TRBV19	-	TRBJ1-1	-	TGTGCCAGTAGTATAAACGGCGAAACTGAAGCTTTCTTT	CASSINGETEAFF